This TCR beta chain was captured by sequencing in a study of T cell responses to AZD1222 COVID-19 vaccine. This clone has just one count. Unmatched junction bases numbered 15, after V lost 7 bases and J lost 4 bases. The CDR3 sequence is 17 residues long. From germline, CDR1 is MNHEY and CDR2 SMNVEV (reference sequence). Assay: immunoSEQ multiplex PCR; the TCRdb copy retains only in-frame clones and omits some. The sample records about 120,000 clones, 85% to 90% being singletons. This TCR derives from an adult in good health. The V gene is TRBV27, the J gene TRBJ2-2; TRBD2 aligns across 7 bases. The material sequenced was peripheral blood, taken on day 0 of AZD1222 vaccination. CDR3 in amino acids: CASTSMRSGVGTGELFF. The CDR3 DNA sequence: TGTGCCAGCACCTCTATGAGGAGCGGGGTGGGCACCGGGGAGCTGTTTTTT.